The rows below give T cell receptor beta chains drawn from one sample of a study of OX40 agonist ivuxolimab in advanced cancers. The assay was immunoSEQ multiplex PCR, and TCRdb's table has in-frame clones only and misses some. The sample holds 45,000 to 50,000 clones, under 95% seen once. The sample consisted of CD4+ or CD8+ T cells sorted from blood, taken in a trial of the OX40 agonist ivuxolimab. The receptors derive from an adult with an advanced solid tumor such as melanoma, head and neck, liver or kidney cancer. CDR3s include the opening cysteine and the closing phenylalanine or tryptophan. D genes are given only for firm matches. The size entry is marked missing in some rows and otherwise reads once, few, many or a size class.

v_call,d_call,j_call,clone_size,cdr3_aa,cdr3_nt
TRBV19,.,TRBJ2-2,.,CASPLGGRNTGELFF,TGTGCCAGCCCCCTGGGGGGGCGAAACACCGGGGAGCTGTTTTTT
TRBV14,.,TRBJ2-2,.,CASATTGELFF,TGTGCCAGCGCAACAACCGGGGAGCTGTTTTTT
TRBV4-1,.,TRBJ2-7,.,CASSQDIVQGGFYEQYF,TGCGCCAGCAGCCAAGATATCGTGCAGGGGGGCTTCTACGAGCAGTACTTC
TRBV11-2,.,TRBJ1-2,.,CASSSTPGAIGYTF,TGTGCCAGCAGCTCCACCCCGGGGGCGATAGGCTACACCTTC
TRBV7-9,TRBD1,TRBJ1-1,.,CASSLATGGYTEAFF,TGTGCCAGCAGCTTAGCGACAGGGGGGTACACTGAAGCTTTCTTT
TRBV5-6,.,TRBJ2-7,.,CASSLVGSSYEQYF,TGTGCCAGCAGCTTGGTCGGCTCCTCCTACGAGCAGTACTTC
TRBV5-6,TRBD2,TRBJ2-7,.,CASSLFAGDAPSLREQYF,TGTGCCAGCAGCTTGTTTGCGGGAGATGCACCTTCGCTGAGGGAGCAGTACTTC
TRBV28,TRBD1,TRBJ1-5,.,CASSLGQGGQPQHF,TGTGCCAGCAGCCTCGGACAGGGAGGTCAGCCCCAGCATTTT
TRBV27,.,TRBJ2-1,.,CASSYEGGRNEQFF,TGTGCCAGCAGTTACGAAGGGGGTCGGAATGAGCAGTTCTTC
TRBV28,TRBD2,TRBJ2-7,.,CASSLTGGYYEQYF,TGTGCCAGCAGTTTAACGGGAGGGTACTACGAGCAGTACTTC
TRBV4-1,.,TRBJ1-3,.,CASSQVRPVVQDNSGNTIYF,TGCGCCAGCAGCCAAGTTCGCCCGGTGGTGCAGGATAACTCCGGAAACACCATATATTTT
TRBV19,.,TRBJ2-7,.,CASSIVQDGYYEQYF,TGTGCCAGTAGTATAGTACAGGACGGATACTACGAGCAGTACTTC
TRBV27,.,TRBJ2-1,.,CASSPYSNVEQFF,TGTGCCAGCAGTCCCTATAGCAACGTCGAGCAGTTCTTC
TRBV5-6,.,TRBJ2-7,few,CASSYRGRQYF,TGTGCCAGCAGCTACCGGGGTCGGCAGTACTTC
TRBV9,.,TRBJ1-3,few,CASSSPGNTIYF,TGTGCCAGCAGCTCTCCTGGAAACACCATATATTTT
TRBV6-4,TRBD2,TRBJ2-1,.,CASSDSGTSFYNEQFF,TGTGCCAGCAGTGACTCGGGGACTAGTTTTTACAATGAGCAGTTCTTC
TRBV19,.,TRBJ2-7,.,CASSIGQGNEQYF,TGTGCCAGTAGTATTGGGCAGGGGAACGAGCAGTACTTC
TRBV27,.,TRBJ2-2,.,CASSSVGSGELFF,TGTGCCAGCAGCTCGGTGGGTTCCGGGGAGCTGTTTTTT
TRBV14,.,TRBJ2-7,.,CASSQVIRPYEQYF,TGTGCCAGCAGCCAAGTTATAAGGCCCTACGAGCAGTACTTC
TRBV6-5,.,TRBJ1-1,.,CASSSFGVGAFF,TGTGCCAGCAGCTCTTTCGGGGTCGGGGCTTTCTTT
TRBV7-2,TRBD2,TRBJ2-1,.,CASSSREVGRSSYNEQFF,TGTGCCAGCAGCTCTCGGGAGGTGGGCAGAAGCTCCTACAATGAGCAGTTCTTC
TRBV27,TRBD2,TRBJ2-7,once,CASSTGTSIGEQYF,TGTGCCAGCAGCACCGGGACTAGCATTGGCGAGCAGTACTTC
TRBV19,.,TRBJ1-6,.,CASSGGDIGVPYNSPLHF,TGTGCCAGTAGTGGGGGGGACATCGGAGTCCCCTATAATTCACCCCTCCACTTT
TRBV5-4,TRBD1,TRBJ2-7,.,CASSPGRQGTYEQYF,TGTGCCAGCAGCCCGGGCCGACAGGGAACCTACGAGCAGTACTTC
TRBV19,.,TRBJ2-2,.,CASHAVPNTGELFF,TGTGCCAGCCACGCGGTACCTAACACCGGGGAGCTGTTTTTT
TRBV13,.,TRBJ1-1,.,CASSFRRGVEAFF,TGTGCCAGCAGCTTCAGGAGGGGGGTTGAAGCTTTCTTT
TRBV4-1,.,TRBJ2-1,.,CASSQDGASESYNEQFF,TGCGCCAGCAGCCAAGACGGGGCTAGCGAATCCTACAATGAGCAGTTCTTC
TRBV30,.,TRBJ2-1,.,CASWDGYNEQFF,TGTGCCTCGTGGGACGGTTACAATGAGCAGTTCTTC
TRBV5-8,.,TRBJ1-5,.,CASSWIGGNQPQHF,TGTGCCAGCAGCTGGATAGGTGGCAATCAGCCCCAGCATTTT
TRBV5-6,.,TRBJ1-4,few,CASSLDEKLFF,TGTGCCAGCAGCTTAGATGAAAAACTGTTTTTT
TRBV27,.,TRBJ2-1,.,CASSLSSYNEQFF,TGTGCCAGCAGTTTGAGCTCCTACAATGAGCAGTTCTTC
TRBV6-5,TRBD1,TRBJ1-5,.,CASSQGGHQPQHF,TGTGCCAGCAGCCAGGGGGGCCATCAGCCCCAGCATTTT
TRBV11-2,TRBD1,TRBJ1-2,.,CASSFSGGNYGYTF,TGTGCCAGCAGCTTTTCAGGGGGCAACTATGGCTACACCTTC
TRBV19,TRBD2,TRBJ2-7,.,CASGPAGGPYEQYF,TGTGCCAGCGGCCCAGCGGGAGGGCCCTACGAGCAGTACTTC
TRBV5-4,TRBD1,TRBJ1-1,few,CASIGGTANTEAFF,TGTGCCAGCATCGGAGGGACAGCCAACACTGAAGCTTTCTTT
TRBV15,TRBD2,TRBJ2-7,.,CATSRDPASGPSYEQYF,TGTGCCACCAGCAGAGATCCGGCTAGCGGGCCGTCCTACGAGCAGTACTTC
TRBV6-1,.,TRBJ2-7,.,CATGTSSYEQYF,TGTGCCACCGGGACAAGTTCCTACGAGCAGTACTTC
TRBV10-3,TRBD2,TRBJ2-7,.,CATSGPLAGPSYEQYF,TGTGCCACCTCCGGTCCTCTAGCGGGGCCCTCCTACGAGCAGTACTTC
TRBV29-1,TRBD2,TRBJ2-5,.,CSVEGLRGAHQETQYF,TGCAGCGTTGAGGGTCTGCGGGGGGCCCACCAAGAGACCCAGTACTTC
TRBV6-5,.,TRBJ2-2,.,CASSKGADTGELFF,TGTGCCAGCAGTAAGGGCGCGGACACCGGGGAGCTGTTTTTT
TRBV19,.,TRBJ2-2,.,CASSIGRVTITRELFF,TGTGCCAGTAGTATAGGGAGGGTTACGATCACCCGGGAGCTGTTTTTT
TRBV19,.,TRBJ2-5,.,CASSIRDTQETQYF,TGTGCCAGTAGTATCCGGGACACCCAAGAGACCCAGTACTTC
TRBV5-4,.,TRBJ2-7,.,CASSLARGAHYEQYF,TGTGCCAGCAGCTTGGCTAGGGGGGCCCACTACGAGCAGTACTTC
TRBV28,.,TRBJ1-5,once,CASSRTAPHQPQHF,TGTGCCAGCAGCCGGACAGCGCCCCATCAGCCCCAGCATTTT
TRBV5-6,.,TRBJ1-5,.,CASSPSGVPPQHF,TGTGCCAGCAGCCCATCGGGGGTGCCGCCCCAGCATTTT
TRBV27,.,TRBJ2-7,.,CASSLSGGLLYEQYF,TGTGCCAGCAGTTTATCTGGGGGGCTACTGTACGAGCAGTACTTC
TRBV7-9,.,TRBJ1-1,.,CASSLGGNRENTEAFF,TGTGCCAGCAGCTTGGGGGGGAATCGGGAAAACACTGAAGCTTTCTTT
TRBV15,TRBD2,TRBJ2-1,.,CATSRVQGLYNEQFF,TGTGCCACCAGCAGAGTTCAGGGACTATACAATGAGCAGTTCTTC
TRBV11-1,TRBD1,TRBJ1-1,.,CASRPGGATEAFF,TGTGCCAGCAGGCCAGGGGGCGCGACTGAAGCTTTCTTT
TRBV25-1,.,TRBJ1-2,.,CASSLTSNYGYTF,TGTGCCAGCTCACTCACCTCTAACTATGGCTACACCTTC